The 21 T cell receptor beta chains in this list originate from one sample, sequenced in a study of blood T cell repertoires in COVID-19. Sequencing was performed with immunoSEQ multiplex PCR; in TCRdb, only in-frame clones are kept and a portion is missing. The sample has 55,000 to 70,000 clones, about 89% seen once. The specimen was peripheral blood. The receptors stem from a man between 60 and 75 years old with active or convalescent COVID-19.

This sequence joins TRBV28 and TRBJ1-2, with 7 bases fitting TRBD1. V dropped 2 bases and J dropped 4; count of bases not matched to a gene: 1. The CDR3 totals 13 residues. The V gene's germline CDR1 is MDHEN and CDR2 SYDVKM. The CDR3 is CASSLQGVYGYTF. The CDR3 DNA sequence: TGTGCCAGCAGTTTACAGGGGGTCTATGGCTACACCTTC.

In its sample, this clone was seen once. The V call is TRBV4-2, the J call TRBJ1-5; TRBD1 matches at 7 bases. CDR1 is LGHNA and CDR2 is YNFKEQ in the germline V gene. This CDR3 comprises 15 residues. V shed 4 bases and J 4 bases; nucleotides not matched to a gene: 7. CDR3 region: CASSPRTGSNQPQHF. In DNA, the CDR3 is TGTGCCAGCAGCCCCCGGACAGGAAGTAATCAGCCCCAGCATTTT.

The V and J genes are TRBV3-1 (or the pseudogene TRBV3-2) and TRBJ2-2, with D uncertain. With 0 bases removed from V and 3 bases from J, the gap between germline ends came to 11 bases. The CDR3 extends over 16 amino acids. Looked up from germline, CDR1 is LGHDT and CDR2 is YNNKEL (reference sequence). CDR3 loop: CASSQERSAYTGELFF. Written as DNA, the CDR3 is TGTGCCAGCAGCCAAGAGAGGAGCGCCTACACCGGGGAGCTGTTTTTT.

The CDR3 DNA sequence: TGCGCCAGCAGCTTGGACCCCAAGCGGGGCCGGGGGGAGACCCAGTACTTC. This codes for CASSLDPKRGRGETQYF. The J gene is TRBJ2-5, the V gene TRBV5-1; TRBD2 matches 7 bases. Germline V gene data show CDR1 as SGHRS and CDR2 as YFSETQ. The CDR3 has 17 residues. Trimming took 0 bases from V and 5 from J; bases not matched to a gene: 13.

This clone was observed once. The J gene is TRBJ2-3, the V gene TRBV5-5; 7 positions agree with TRBD1. The CDR3 runs to 14 residues. Germline loops: CDR1 SGHKS, CDR2 YYEKEE (reference sequence). The V and J ends lost 7 bases and 1 base, in that order; junction bases with no gene match: 6. The CDR3 DNA is TGTGCCAGCGGAGACAGGGTGGGCACAGATACGCAGTATTTT. Its protein is CASGDRVGTDTQYF.

The rearrangement uses TRBV5-4 and TRBJ1-1; D gene uncertain. The V and J ends lost 4 bases and 3 bases respectively, with 22 bases between them. The CDR3 loop spans 17 amino acids. The germline CDR1 and CDR2 sequences are SGHNT and YYREEE (reference sequence). The chain's CDR3 is CASSPGVPTEEDTEAFF. In DNA, the CDR3 is TGTGCCAGCAGCCCGGGAGTCCCAACGGAAGAAGACACTGAAGCTTTCTTT.

The V gene is TRBV9, the J gene TRBJ1-2, with D unclear. In germline, CDR1 is SGDLS, CDR2 YYNGEE. CDR3 length: 13 amino acids. V lost 1 base and J 6 bases, leaving 10 bases between the germline ends. CDR3 sequence: CASSVRTAHGYTF. The CDR3 DNA sequence: TGTGCCAGCAGCGTAAGAACAGCCCATGGCTACACCTTC.

This chain uses TRBV7-9 with TRBJ2-1; 10 nucleotides line up with TRBD2. The CDR3 sequence is 16 residues long. From germline, CDR1 is SEHNR and CDR2 FQNEAQ (reference sequence). Unmatched junction bases numbered 5, after V lost 1 base and J lost 5 bases. Here the CDR3 reads CASSLGASGRDNEQFF. The CDR3 nucleotides read TGTGCCAGCAGCTTAGGGGCTAGCGGGAGAGACAATGAGCAGTTCTTC.

This chain uses TRBV6-1 with TRBJ2-2, with 10 bases matching TRBD1. The V segment lost 0 bases and the J segment 7 bases; nucleotides outside the gene matches: 8. The CDR3 contains 17 residues. Germline CDR1 MNHNS, CDR2 SASEGT. The chain's CDR3 is CASSEARTGGGHGELFF. DNA of the CDR3: TGTGCCAGCAGTGAAGCCCGGACAGGGGGTGGACACGGGGAGCTGTTTTTT.

This rearrangement joins TRBV12-3 or TRBV12-4 to TRBJ2-1, with a possible D match to TRBD2 (5 bases). The CDR3 contains 13 residues. V dropped 5 bases and J dropped 3 bases, with 8 bases sitting between them. The CDR3 DNA reads as TGTGCCAGCAGTCCCGGGGACTACAATGAGCAGTTCTTC. The encoded protein is CASSPGDYNEQFF.

This clone was seen a handful of times. The chain has TRBV7-3 and TRBJ1-2, with TRBD1 matching over 8 bases. The germline gives CDR1 SGHTA, CDR2 FQGTGA. Germline trimming cut 4 bases from V and 4 bases from J; bases unmatched to any gene: 8. CDR3 length equals 15 residues. Written as DNA, the CDR3 is TGTGCCAGCAGCTCGAACACAGGGGGTGTCTATGGCTACACCTTC. Amino acid sequence: CASSSNTGGVYGYTF.

V is TRBV27 and J is TRBJ2-3; 8 bases are a match to TRBD1. This CDR3 has 16 amino acids. Trimming took 8 bases from V and 6 from J; bases not matched to a gene: 16. Germline CDR1 reads MNHEY; CDR2 reads SMNVEV (reference sequence). The CDR3 reads CASHRSFGTGGDTQYF. The DNA for the CDR3 is TGTGCCAGCCACCGGTCCTTCGGGACAGGTGGGGATACGCAGTATTTT.

The rearrangement joins TRBV6-5 to TRBJ1-2, with 11 bases aligning to TRBD1. Germline V gene sequence: CDR1 MNHEY, CDR2 SVGAGI. The J segment lost 8 bases and the V segment lost 5 bases, leaving 7 bases of the junction unmatched. CDR3 length: 14 residues. Here the CDR3 DNA reads TGTGCCAGCAGTCGGACAGGGGGCCTAATCGGCTACACCTTC. This translates into CASSRTGGLIGYTF.

This chain joins TRBV14 and TRBJ2-1; no reliable D call. This CDR3 has 13 amino acids. Germline V gene lookup returns CDR1 SGHDN and CDR2 FVKESK. V shed 3 bases and J shed 4 bases, with 7 bases lying between them. The CDR3 loop is CASSQPSYNEQFF. CDR3 in DNA: TGTGCCAGCAGCCAGCCGAGTTACAATGAGCAGTTCTTC.

The chain combines TRBV4-3 with TRBJ1-2, with 7 positions matching TRBD1. V shed 0 bases and J 8 bases; nucleotides not matched to a gene: 12. The germline gives CDR1 LGHNA, CDR2 YSLEER. The CDR3 loop spans 16 amino acids. In DNA, the CDR3 is TGCGCCAGCAGCCAAGAGCAGGTCGGGACAGTTTACGGCTACACCTTC. Its protein is CASSQEQVGTVYGYTF.

The chain uses TRBV6-2 or TRBV6-3 and TRBJ2-7; TRBD2 aligns across 11 bases. The CDR3 runs to 14 residues. V trimming: 5 bases; J trimming: 6 bases; junction bases outside the gene matches: 6. The V gene's germline CDR1 is MNHEY and CDR2 SVGEGT. The CDR3 DNA reads TGTGCCAGCAGTCGACTAGCGGGATCGCTCGAGCAGTACTTC. This gives the protein CASSRLAGSLEQYF.

This chain connects TRBV28 to TRBJ1-1; TRBD1 matches 8 bases. Looked up from germline, CDR1 is MDHEN and CDR2 is SYDVKM. This CDR3 is built from 15 residues. V dropped 5 bases and J dropped 0; count of bases not matched to a gene: 5. The CDR3: CASSPGQGLNTEAFF. CDR3 DNA: TGTGCCAGCAGTCCAGGACAGGGCTTGAACACTGAAGCTTTCTTT.

The chain combines TRBV5-1 with TRBJ2-1, with 9 positions matching TRBD2. V dropped 3 bases and J dropped 5; count of bases not matched to a gene: 6. The germline CDR1 and CDR2 sequences are SGHRS and YFSETQ. The CDR3 length is 15 residues. This CDR3 is CASSSSGTSNNEQFF. Written as DNA, the CDR3 is TGCGCCAGCAGCTCATCCGGGACTAGCAACAATGAGCAGTTCTTC.

This clone was detected once. CDR3 sequence (DNA): TGTGCCAGTATCCGGGACTACCAATACAATGAGCAGTTCTTC. It yields the protein CASIRDYQYNEQFF. The gene calls are TRBV2 and TRBJ2-1; TRBD2 matches at 7 bases. This CDR3 contains 14 residues. The germline V gene has CDR1 SNHLY and CDR2 FYNNEI. After removal of 9 bases from V and 4 bases from J, the junction contained 9 bases not matched to a gene.

V and J are TRBV4-3 and TRBJ2-7; 7 nucleotides line up with TRBD1. V gave up 6 bases and J gave up 1 base; unmatched junction bases: 9. Germline assignment: CDR1 LGHNA and CDR2 YSLEER. The CDR3 runs to 15 residues. In nucleotides, the CDR3 is TGCGCCAGCAGTCCCGACAGGGTAGAGTCCTACGAGCAGTACTTC. As protein: CASSPDRVESYEQYF.

As to this clone: Other DNA sequences of this sample code for an identical CDR3. The chain links TRBV5-1 to TRBJ2-5; D perhaps matches TRBD1 (6 bases). This CDR3 contains 13 residues. Trimming stripped 0 bases from V and 5 bases from J, with 8 bases between. The germline gives CDR1 SGHRS, CDR2 YFSETQ. The CDR3 region has the DNA TGCGCCAGCAGCTTGGACAGGGTTGAGACCCAGTACTTC. Amino acid sequence: CASSLDRVETQYF.